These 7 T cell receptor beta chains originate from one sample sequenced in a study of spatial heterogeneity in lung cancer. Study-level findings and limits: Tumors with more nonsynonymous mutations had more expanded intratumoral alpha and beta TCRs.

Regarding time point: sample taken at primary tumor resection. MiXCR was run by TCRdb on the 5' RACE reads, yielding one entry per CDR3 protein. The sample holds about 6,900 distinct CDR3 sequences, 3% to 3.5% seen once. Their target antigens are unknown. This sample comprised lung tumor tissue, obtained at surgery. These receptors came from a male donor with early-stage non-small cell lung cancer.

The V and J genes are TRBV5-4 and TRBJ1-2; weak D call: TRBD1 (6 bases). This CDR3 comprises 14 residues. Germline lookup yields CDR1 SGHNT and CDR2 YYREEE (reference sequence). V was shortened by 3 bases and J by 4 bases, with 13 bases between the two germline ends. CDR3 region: CASSSAGERYGYTF. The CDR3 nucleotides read TGTGCCAGCAGCTCGGCAGGGGAACGCTATGGCTACACCTTC.

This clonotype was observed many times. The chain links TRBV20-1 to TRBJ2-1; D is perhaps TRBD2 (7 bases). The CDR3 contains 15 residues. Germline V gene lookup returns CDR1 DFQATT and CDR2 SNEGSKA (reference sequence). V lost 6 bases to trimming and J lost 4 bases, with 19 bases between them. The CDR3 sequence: CSALGGRGTYNEQFF. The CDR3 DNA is TGCAGTGCCTTGGGGGGGCGGGGTACTTACAATGAGCAGTTCTTC.

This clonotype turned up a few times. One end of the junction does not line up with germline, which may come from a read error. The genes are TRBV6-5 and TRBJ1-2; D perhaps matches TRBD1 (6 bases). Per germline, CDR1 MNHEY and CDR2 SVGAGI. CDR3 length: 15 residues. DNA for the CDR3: TGTGCCAGCAGTTACTCGAGAGGGGGAGATTCTGGCGACACCTTC. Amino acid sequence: CASSYSRGGDSGDTF.

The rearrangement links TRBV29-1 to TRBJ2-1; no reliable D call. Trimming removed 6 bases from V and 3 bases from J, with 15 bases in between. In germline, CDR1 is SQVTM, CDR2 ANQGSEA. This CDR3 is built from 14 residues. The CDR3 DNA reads TGCAGCGTGAAACTAAGGGCTGGCTACAATGAGCAGTTCTTC. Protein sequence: CSVKLRAGYNEQFF.

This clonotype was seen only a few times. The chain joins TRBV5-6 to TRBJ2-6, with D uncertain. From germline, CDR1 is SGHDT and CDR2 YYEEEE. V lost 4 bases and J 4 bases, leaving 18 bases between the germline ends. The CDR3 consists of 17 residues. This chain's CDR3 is CASSHRYIMTGANVLTF. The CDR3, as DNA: TGTGCCAGCAGCCACCGGTATATAATGACCGGGGCCAACGTCCTGACTTTC.

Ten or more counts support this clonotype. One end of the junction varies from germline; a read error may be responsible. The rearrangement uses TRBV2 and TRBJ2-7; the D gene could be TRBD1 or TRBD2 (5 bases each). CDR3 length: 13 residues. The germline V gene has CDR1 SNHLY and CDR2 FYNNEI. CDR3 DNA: TGTGCCAGCAGTGAGGGACGAGCGCCCCGCCAGGACTTC. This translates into CASSEGRAPRQDF.

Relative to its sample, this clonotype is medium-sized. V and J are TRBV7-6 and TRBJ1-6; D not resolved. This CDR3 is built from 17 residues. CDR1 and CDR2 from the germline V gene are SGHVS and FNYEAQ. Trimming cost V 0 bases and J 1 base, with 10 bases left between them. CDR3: CASSLAGGRSYNSPLHF. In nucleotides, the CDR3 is TGTGCCAGCAGCTTAGCGGGCGGCAGGTCCTATAATTCACCCCTCCACTTT.